Following are 6 T cell receptor beta chains from one sample sequenced in a study of blood T cells in healthy people across ages. A second PCR, run for about 6 to 11 cycles, used a sample-barcoded 5' primer plus a J-beta primer mix. A single record per CDR3 protein comes from TCRdb applying MiXCR to the 5' RACE reads. The sample shows over 950,000 distinct CDR3 sequences, more than 30% of them seen only once. The sequenced sample consisted of blood. The receptors were gathered from a man in his late teens or twenties in good health.

Concerning this clonotype: Relative to the germline gene, one junction end is altered; a read error may explain this. The rearrangement uses TRBV6-2 or TRBV6-3 and TRBJ2-7; no clear D. Looked up from germline, CDR1 is MNHEY and CDR2 is SVGEGT. This CDR3 contains 16 residues. As DNA, the CDR3 is TGTGCCAGCAGTTACTCGAAGTACTTCGGCTCCTGCGAGCAGTACTTC. It yields the protein CASSYSKYFGSCEQYF.

This clonotype was counted a few times. The chain uses TRBV27 and TRBJ2-1; 10 bases map to TRBD2. The V gene end was trimmed by 6 bases and the J gene end by 4 bases; junction bases not matched to a gene: 6. Germline values: CDR1 MNHEY, CDR2 SMNVEV (reference sequence). The CDR3 contains 15 residues. The CDR3 here is CASRLAGAVYNEQFF. The CDR3 DNA is TGTGCCAGCAGGCTAGCGGGGGCTGTTTACAATGAGCAGTTCTTC.

The chain joins TRBV9 to TRBJ1-4; D unclear. Trimming removed 0 bases at V and 0 bases at J, with 9 bases between. The CDR3 loop spans 16 amino acids. Looked up from germline, CDR1 is SGDLS and CDR2 is YYNGEE. The CDR3 DNA follows: TGTGCCAGCAGCGTAGACCACGGGACAACTAATGAAAAACTGTTTTTT. It is translated as CASSVDHGTTNEKLFF.

This clonotype was found many times. V usage is TRBV28 and J usage is TRBJ1-2; 7 nucleotides match TRBD1. From germline, CDR1 is MDHEN and CDR2 SYDVKM. The CDR3 is made up of 13 amino acids. V was pared by 6 bases and J by 6 bases, with 7 bases of the junction left unmatched. CDR3 nucleotides: TGTGCCAGCAGCCCAATTACAGGGGATGGCTACACCTTC. Its protein product is CASSPITGDGYTF.

As concerns this clonotype: At one boundary the junction diverges from the germline segment, which might be a read error. The chain recombines TRBV5-1 with TRBJ2-1, with a weak D call TRBD2 (5 bases). This CDR3 is built from 16 residues. Germline V gene data show CDR1 as SGHRS and CDR2 as YFSETQ. CDR3: CACSLDAGVIYNEQFF. The CDR3 region has the DNA TGCGCCTGCAGCTTGGATGCCGGGGTTATCTACAATGAGCAGTTCTTC.

The V call is TRBV13, the J call TRBJ2-3, with 9 bases fitting TRBD1. The germline gives CDR1 PRHDT, CDR2 FYEKMQ (reference sequence). There are 16 residues in the CDR3. The trim removed 3 bases at V and 0 bases at J, leaving 4 bases unmatched. This chain's CDR3 is CASSLTGTGSTDTQYF. CDR3 sequence (DNA): TGTGCCAGCAGCTTGACCGGGACAGGGAGCACAGATACGCAGTATTTT. The variable domain in full, completed from reference TRBV13 and TRBJ2-3, reads AAGVIQSPRHLIKEKRETATLKCYPIPRHDTVYWYQQGPGQDPQFLISFYEKMQSDKGSIPDRFSAQQFSDYHSELNMSSLELGDSALYFCASSLTGTGSTDTQYFGPGTRLTVL.